Each of the 11 T cell receptor beta chains below was sequenced from the same sample in a study of post-analysis software for immune sequencing data. Study conclusions and caveats: Higher frequency in patients than in controls was seen for about five TRBV segments, with TRBV5-6, TRBV5-1 and TRBV20-1 among them.

What these receptors recognize is not known. Each TCR beta cDNA library carried unique molecular identifiers. MiXCR, applied by TCRdb to the PCR reads, yields one record per CDR3 protein. This table holds under 900,000 distinct CDR3 sequences, approximately 50% found once. Sequencing was performed on blood. These receptors were obtained from a girl aged 10 to 17 with multiple sclerosis.

This chain uses TRBV9 with TRBJ2-1; tentative D call: TRBD2 (5 bases). CDR3 length equals 16 residues. Between the trimmed V and J ends, which lost 0 bases and 6 bases, there was a span of 16 bases. Germline V gene data show CDR1 as SGDLS and CDR2 as YYNGEE. DNA for the CDR3: TGTGCCAGCAGCGTAGGAGCGGCGGTTAATGGCAATGAGCAGTTCTTC. It is translated as CASSVGAAVNGNEQFF.

V and J are TRBV15 and TRBJ1-2; D may be TRBD1 (6 bases). Germline V CDR1 and CDR2: LNHNV, YYDKDF (reference sequence). Trimming removed 1 base at V and 2 bases at J, with 20 bases between. There are 18 residues in the CDR3. DNA for the CDR3: TGTGCCACCAGCAGAGTCACATTCTCGGGGGCCGGAAACTATGGCTACACCTTC. Translating it yields CATSRVTFSGAGNYGYTF. The whole variable domain, filled in from reference TRBV15 and TRBJ1-2, reads DAMVIQNPRYQVTQFGKPVTLSCSQTLNHNVMYWYQQKSSQAPKLLFHYYDKDFNNEADTPDNFQSRRPNTSFCFLDIRSPGLGDTAMYLCATSRVTFSGAGNYGYTFGSGTRLTVV.

CDR3 sequence (DNA): TGTGCCAGCAGCTTGAAGGGGATCTCCTACGAGCAGTACTTC. Translated, it gives CASSLKGISYEQYF. The rearrangement uses TRBV5-6 and TRBJ2-7; possible D gene TRBD1, 5 bases. V lost 1 base and J lost 0, with 8 bases in between. Germline-derived CDR1 and CDR2 are SGHDT and YYEEEE. The length of the CDR3 is 14 residues.

This clonotype has more than one count but fewer than ten. The gene calls are TRBV20-1 and TRBJ2-5, with 7 positions matching TRBD1. The end of the DNA is better explained by TRBJ2-7, so the J call may be wrong. The CDR3 loop spans 13 amino acids. Looked up from germline, CDR1 is DFQATT and CDR2 is SNEGSKA (reference sequence). The CDR3 DNA sequence: TGCAGTGCTAGTGACAGGGCGTTCCACGAGCAGTACTTC. This sequence encodes CSASDRAFHEQYF.

V usage is TRBV7-2 and J usage is TRBJ2-5; D is uncertain. Per the germline V gene, CDR1 is SGHTA and CDR2 is FQGNSA. V lost 3 bases and J 6 bases, leaving 17 bases between the germline ends. The CDR3 contains 15 residues. The CDR3 DNA reads as TGTGCCAGCAGCTTGATGCTCCACCCAGACAAGACCCAGTACTTC. Translating it yields CASSLMLHPDKTQYF.

The chain has TRBV29-1 and TRBJ1-4; tentatively, D is TRBD1 (6 bases). CDR1 is SQVTM, CDR2 ANQGSEA, per germline. Trimming took off 7 bases at V and 7 bases at J, with 19 bases between the two ends. The CDR3 runs to 14 residues. CDR3 amino acids: CSARITGLGEKLFF. For the CDR3, the DNA is TGCAGCGCAAGAATCACAGGGCTTGGTGAAAAACTGTTTTTT.

This chain connects TRBV6-5 to TRBJ2-7, with D maybe TRBD2 (6 bases). The CDR3 totals 13 residues. In germline, CDR1 is MNHEY, CDR2 SVGAGI. With 4 bases removed from V and 7 bases from J, the gap between germline ends came to 14 bases. CDR3 residues: CASSSGLRGEQYF. CDR3 bases: TGTGCCAGCAGTTCGGGACTTCGTGGGGAGCAGTACTTC.

The chain links TRBV28 to TRBJ2-3; D might be TRBD1 (7 bases). This CDR3 comprises 16 residues. Germline V gives CDR1 MDHEN, CDR2 SYDVKM. V gave up 2 bases and J gave up 5 bases, with 17 bases separating them. This chain's CDR3 is CASSLSRGDPLDTQYF. The CDR3 nucleotides read TGTGCCAGCAGTTTAAGCAGGGGGGACCCTTTAGATACGCAGTATTTT. Based on the CDR3 plus reference TRBV28 and TRBJ2-3, the full variable domain is DVKVTQSSRYLVKRTGEKVFLECVQDMDHENMFWYRQDPGLGLRLIYFSYDVKMKEKGDIPEGYSVSREKKERFSLILESASTNQTSMYLCASSLSRGDPLDTQYFGPGTRLTVL.

This clonotype has only a few counts. J is TRBJ2-7 and V is TRBV5-1; D ambiguous. CDR3 length equals 16 residues. Germline-derived CDR1 and CDR2 are SGHRS and YFSETQ. Trimming pared 3 bases from V and 3 bases from J, leaving 19 bases between. The CDR3 DNA reads TGCGCCAGCAGCTCCTCACCGGGCCAGGTGGACTACGAGCAGTACTTC. As protein: CASSSSPGQVDYEQYF.

The chain has TRBV27 and TRBJ2-3; 11 positions agree with TRBD2. Trimming took 5 bases from V and 3 from J; bases not matched to a gene: 7. The CDR3 is 16 amino acids. The germline V gene encodes CDR1 MNHEY and CDR2 SMNVEV (reference sequence). The CDR3 nucleotides are TGTGCCAGCAGTCCGTCACTAGCGGGGGATACAGATACGCAGTATTTT. This encodes CASSPSLAGDTDTQYF.

This clonotype has just a few counts. This chain uses TRBV7-9 with TRBJ2-1; 7 nucleotides match TRBD2. The germline CDR1 and CDR2 sequences are SEHNR and FQNEAQ (reference sequence). V shed 5 bases and J 3 bases; nucleotides not matched to a gene: 7. This CDR3 has 15 residues. CDR3 protein: CASSPSGAYYNEQFF. The CDR3 nucleotides are TGTGCCAGCAGCCCTAGCGGAGCATACTACAATGAGCAGTTCTTC.